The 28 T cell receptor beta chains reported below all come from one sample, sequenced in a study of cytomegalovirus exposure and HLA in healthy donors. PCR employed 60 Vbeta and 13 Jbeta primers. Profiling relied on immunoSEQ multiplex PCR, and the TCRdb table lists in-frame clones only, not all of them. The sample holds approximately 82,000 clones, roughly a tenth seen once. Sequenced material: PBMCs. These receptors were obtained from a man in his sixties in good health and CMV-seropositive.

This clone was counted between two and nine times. Here the CDR3 DNA reads TGCGCCAGCAGTTTTGGGGCGGGGGGGGGAACTGAAGCTTTCTTT. Its protein product is CASSFGAGGGTEAFF. The V gene is TRBV5-1, the J gene TRBJ1-1, with D perhaps TRBD1 (5 bases). Germline CDR1 reads SGHRS; CDR2 reads YFSETQ. The CDR3 runs to 15 residues. V was shortened by 5 bases and J by 5 bases, with 19 bases between the two germline ends.

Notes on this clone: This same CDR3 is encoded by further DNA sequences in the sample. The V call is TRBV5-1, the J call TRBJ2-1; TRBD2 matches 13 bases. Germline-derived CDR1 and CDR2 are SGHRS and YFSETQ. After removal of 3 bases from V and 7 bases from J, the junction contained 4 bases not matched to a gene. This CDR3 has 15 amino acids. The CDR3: CASSWGLAGRNEQFF. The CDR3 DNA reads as TGCGCCAGCAGCTGGGGACTAGCGGGAAGGAATGAGCAGTTCTTC.

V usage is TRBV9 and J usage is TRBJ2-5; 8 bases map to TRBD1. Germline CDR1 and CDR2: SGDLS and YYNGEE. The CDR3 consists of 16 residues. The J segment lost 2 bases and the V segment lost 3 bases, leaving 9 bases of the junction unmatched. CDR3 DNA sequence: TGTGCCAGCAGCGCGTCGACCGGGACAGGACAAGAGACCCAGTACTTC. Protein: CASSASTGTGQETQYF.

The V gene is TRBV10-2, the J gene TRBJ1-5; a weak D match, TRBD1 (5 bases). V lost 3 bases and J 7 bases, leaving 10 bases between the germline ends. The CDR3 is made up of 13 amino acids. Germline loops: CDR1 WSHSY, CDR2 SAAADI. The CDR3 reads CASSDREAQPQHF. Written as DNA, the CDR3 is TGCGCCAGCAGTGACAGGGAAGCACAGCCCCAGCATTTT.

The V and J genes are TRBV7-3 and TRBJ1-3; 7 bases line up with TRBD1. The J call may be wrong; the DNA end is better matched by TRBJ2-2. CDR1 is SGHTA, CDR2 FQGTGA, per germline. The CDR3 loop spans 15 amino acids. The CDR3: CASSIGTDFTGELFF. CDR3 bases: TGTGCCAGCAGCATTGGGACAGATTTCACCGGGGAGCTGTTTTTT.

CDR3 sequence: CATNRKEGRRASGLPTTYNEQFF. CDR3 bases: TGTGCCACCAATAGAAAAGAGGGTAGGAGGGCTAGCGGCCTCCCTACTACCTACAATGAGCAGTTCTTC. The V gene is TRBV15, the J gene TRBJ2-1; TRBD2 agrees at 7 bases. V shed 7 bases and J 2 bases; nucleotides not matched to a gene: 32. The CDR3 is made up of 23 amino acids. Per germline, CDR1 LNHNV and CDR2 YYDKDF (reference sequence).

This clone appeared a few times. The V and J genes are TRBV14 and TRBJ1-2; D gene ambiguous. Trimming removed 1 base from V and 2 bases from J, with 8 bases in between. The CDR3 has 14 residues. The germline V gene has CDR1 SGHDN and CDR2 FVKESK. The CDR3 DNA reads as TGTGCCAGCAGCCAAGTGAGCGGGAACTATGGCTACACCTTC. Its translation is CASSQVSGNYGYTF.

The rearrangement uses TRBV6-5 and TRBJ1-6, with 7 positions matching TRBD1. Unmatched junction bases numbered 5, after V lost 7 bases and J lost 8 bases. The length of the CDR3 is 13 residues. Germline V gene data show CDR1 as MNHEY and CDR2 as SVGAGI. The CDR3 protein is CASTRDSDSPLHF. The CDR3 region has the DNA TGTGCCAGCACCAGGGACAGTGATTCACCCCTCCACTTT.

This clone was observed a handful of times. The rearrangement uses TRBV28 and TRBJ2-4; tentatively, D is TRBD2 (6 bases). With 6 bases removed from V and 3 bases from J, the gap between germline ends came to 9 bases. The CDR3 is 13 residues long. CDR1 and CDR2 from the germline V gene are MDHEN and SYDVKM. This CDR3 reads CASRGGNKNIQYF. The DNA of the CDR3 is TGTGCCAGCAGGGGCGGGAACAAAAACATTCAGTACTTC.

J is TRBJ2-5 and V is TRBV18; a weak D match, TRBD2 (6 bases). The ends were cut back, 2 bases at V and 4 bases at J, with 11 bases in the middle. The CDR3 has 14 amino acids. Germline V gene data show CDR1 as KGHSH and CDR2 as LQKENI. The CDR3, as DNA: TGTGCCAGCTCACCATCTTCCGGGGGAGAGACCCAGTACTTC. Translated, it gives CASSPSSGGETQYF. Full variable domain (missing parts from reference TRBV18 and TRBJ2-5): NAGVMQNPRHLVRRRGQEARLRCSPMKGHSHVYWYRQLPEEGLKFMVYLQKENIIDESGMPKERFSAEFPKEGPSILRIQQVVRGDSAAYFCASSPSSGGETQYFGPGTRLLVL.

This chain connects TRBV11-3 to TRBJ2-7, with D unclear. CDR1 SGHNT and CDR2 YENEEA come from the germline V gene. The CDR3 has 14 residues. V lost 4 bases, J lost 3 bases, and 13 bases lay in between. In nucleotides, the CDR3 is TGTGCCAGCAGCTCCAGCTGGCAGGACTACGAGCAGTACTTC. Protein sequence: CASSSSWQDYEQYF.

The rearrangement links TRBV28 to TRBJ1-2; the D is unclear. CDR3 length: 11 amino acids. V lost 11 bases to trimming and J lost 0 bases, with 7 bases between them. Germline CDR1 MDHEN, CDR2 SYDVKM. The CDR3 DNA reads TGTGCCTACAAGACTAACTATGGCTACACCTTC. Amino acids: CAYKTNYGYTF.

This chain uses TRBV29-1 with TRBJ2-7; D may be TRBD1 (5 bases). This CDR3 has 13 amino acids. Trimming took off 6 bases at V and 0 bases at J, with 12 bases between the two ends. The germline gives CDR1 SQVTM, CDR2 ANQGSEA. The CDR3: CSVREFNSYEQYF. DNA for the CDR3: TGCAGCGTCAGGGAATTCAACTCCTACGAGCAGTACTTC.

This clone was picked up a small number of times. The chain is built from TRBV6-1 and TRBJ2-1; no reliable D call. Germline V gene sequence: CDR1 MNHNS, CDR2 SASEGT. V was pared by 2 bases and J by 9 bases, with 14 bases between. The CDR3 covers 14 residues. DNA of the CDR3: TGTGCCAGCAGTGAACTAGTCCTGCCAAGTGAGCAGTTCTTC. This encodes CASSELVLPSEQFF.

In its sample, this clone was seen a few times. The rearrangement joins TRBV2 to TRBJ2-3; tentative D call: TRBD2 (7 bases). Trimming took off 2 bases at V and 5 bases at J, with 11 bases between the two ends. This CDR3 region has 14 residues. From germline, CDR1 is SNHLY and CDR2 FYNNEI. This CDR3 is CASSETGRGDTQYF. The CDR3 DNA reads TGTGCCAGCAGTGAAACAGGGAGGGGAGATACGCAGTATTTT.

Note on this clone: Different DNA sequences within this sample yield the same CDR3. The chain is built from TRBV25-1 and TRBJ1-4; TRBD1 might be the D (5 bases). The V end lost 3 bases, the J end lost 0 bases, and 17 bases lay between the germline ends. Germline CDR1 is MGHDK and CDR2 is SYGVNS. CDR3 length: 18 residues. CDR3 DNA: TGTGCCAGCAGTGAGGAGGGACCCGAGAAGGCAACTAATGAAAAACTGTTTTTT. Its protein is CASSEEGPEKATNEKLFF.

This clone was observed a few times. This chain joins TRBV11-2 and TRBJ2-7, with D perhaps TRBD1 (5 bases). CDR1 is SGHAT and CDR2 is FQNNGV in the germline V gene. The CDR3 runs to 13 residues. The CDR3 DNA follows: TGTGCCAGCAGCCTGGACAATTTCTACCAGCAGTACGTC. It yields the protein CASSLDNFYQQYV.

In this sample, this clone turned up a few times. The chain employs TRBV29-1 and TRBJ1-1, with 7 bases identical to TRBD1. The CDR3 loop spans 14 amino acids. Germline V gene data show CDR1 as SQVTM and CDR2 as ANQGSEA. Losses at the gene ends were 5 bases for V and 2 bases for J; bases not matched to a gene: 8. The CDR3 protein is CSVKAGTVNTEAFF. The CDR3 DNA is TGCAGCGTTAAAGCCGGGACAGTCAACACTGAAGCTTTCTTT.

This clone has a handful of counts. Written as DNA, the CDR3 is TGCGCCAGCAGCGCCGGGACAGGGGCGTGGGAGACCCAGTACTTC. Translated: CASSAGTGAWETQYF. The chain carries TRBV5-1 and TRBJ2-5; 10 bases are shared with TRBD1. CDR1 SGHRS and CDR2 YFSETQ come from the germline V gene. The CDR3 is 15 residues long. With 4 bases clipped from V and 5 bases from J, the junction kept 8 bases outside the gene matches.

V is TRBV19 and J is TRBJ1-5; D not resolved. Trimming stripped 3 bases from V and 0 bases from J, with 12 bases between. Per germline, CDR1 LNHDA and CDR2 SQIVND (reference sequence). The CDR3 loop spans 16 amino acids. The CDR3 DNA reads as TGTGCCAGTAGTATCCCACCGCTCTATAGCAATCAGCCCCAGCATTTT. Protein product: CASSIPPLYSNQPQHF.

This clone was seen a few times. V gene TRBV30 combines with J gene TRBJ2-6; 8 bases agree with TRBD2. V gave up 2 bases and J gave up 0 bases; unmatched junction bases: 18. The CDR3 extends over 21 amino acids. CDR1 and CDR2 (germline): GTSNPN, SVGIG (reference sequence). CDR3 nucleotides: TGTGCCTGGAGTCCACCGAGGGTGCCCAGACTAGCGAGCTCTGGGGCCAACGTCCTGACTTTC. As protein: CAWSPPRVPRLASSGANVLTF.

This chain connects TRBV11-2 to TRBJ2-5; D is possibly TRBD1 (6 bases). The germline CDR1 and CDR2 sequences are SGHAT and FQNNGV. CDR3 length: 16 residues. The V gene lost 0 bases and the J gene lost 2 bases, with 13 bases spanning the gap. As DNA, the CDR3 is TGTGCCAGCAGCTTAGACGGGTGGACAGTACAAGAGACCCAGTACTTC. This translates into CASSLDGWTVQETQYF.

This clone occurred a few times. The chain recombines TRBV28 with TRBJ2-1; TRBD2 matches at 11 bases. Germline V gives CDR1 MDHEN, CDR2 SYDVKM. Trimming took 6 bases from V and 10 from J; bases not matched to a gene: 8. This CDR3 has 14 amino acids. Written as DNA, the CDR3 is TGTGCCAGCAGGTCCGGGACTAGCGGCGCGGAGCAGTTCTTC. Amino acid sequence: CASRSGTSGAEQFF.

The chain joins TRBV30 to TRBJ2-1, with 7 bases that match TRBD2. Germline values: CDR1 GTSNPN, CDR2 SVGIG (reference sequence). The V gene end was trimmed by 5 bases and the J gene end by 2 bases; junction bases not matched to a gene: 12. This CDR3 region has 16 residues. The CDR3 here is CAWWGASGRTYNEQFF. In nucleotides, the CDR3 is TGTGCCTGGTGGGGAGCTAGCGGAAGGACCTACAATGAGCAGTTCTTC.

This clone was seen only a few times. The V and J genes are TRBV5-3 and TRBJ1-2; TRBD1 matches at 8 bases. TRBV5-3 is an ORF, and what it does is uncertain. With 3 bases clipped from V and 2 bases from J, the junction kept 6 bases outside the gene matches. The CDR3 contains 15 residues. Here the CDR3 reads CARSSTGTGNYGYTF. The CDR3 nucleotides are TGTGCCAGAAGCTCAACCGGGACAGGAAACTATGGCTACACCTTC.

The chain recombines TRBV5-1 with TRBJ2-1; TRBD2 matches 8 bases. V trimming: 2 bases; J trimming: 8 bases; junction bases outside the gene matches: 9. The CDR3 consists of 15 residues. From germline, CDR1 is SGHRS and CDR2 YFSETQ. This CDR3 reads CASSLLSGVGDEQFF. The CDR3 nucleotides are TGCGCCAGCAGCTTACTTAGCGGGGTCGGGGATGAGCAGTTCTTC. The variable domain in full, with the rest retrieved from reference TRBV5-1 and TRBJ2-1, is KAGVTQTPRYLIKTRGQQVTLSCSPISGHRSVSWYQQTPGQGLQFLFEYFSETQRNKGNFPGRFSGRQFSNSRSEMNVSTLELGDSALYLCASSLLSGVGDEQFFGPGTRLTVL.

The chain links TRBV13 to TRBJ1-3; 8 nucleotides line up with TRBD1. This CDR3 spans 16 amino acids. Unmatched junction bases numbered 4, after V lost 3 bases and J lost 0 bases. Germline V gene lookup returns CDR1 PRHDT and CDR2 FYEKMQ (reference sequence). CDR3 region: CASSFGQGRSGNTIYF. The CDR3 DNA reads TGTGCCAGCAGCTTTGGACAGGGACGCTCTGGAAACACCATATATTTT.

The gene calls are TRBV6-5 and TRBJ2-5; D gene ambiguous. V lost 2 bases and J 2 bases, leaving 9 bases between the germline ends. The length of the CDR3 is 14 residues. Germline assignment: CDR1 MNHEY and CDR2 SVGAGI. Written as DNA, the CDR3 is TGTGCCAGCAGTTACAGCACTTTACAAGAGACCCAGTACTTC. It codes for CASSYSTLQETQYF.